Below, one T cell receptor (beta chain) is given with its context. Antigen unknown. Profiling relied on immunoSEQ multiplex PCR, and the TCRdb table lists in-frame clones only, not all of them. Of tens of thousands of clones in the sample, about 86% were seen once. These data come from a study of OX40 agonist ivuxolimab in advanced cancers. Background on the study: Under the entry rules, prior anti-PD-1, anti-PD-L1 or anti-CTLA-4 therapy was allowed, and about 40% had some. Study observations and caveats: Still undetermined is the antigen specificity of the expanded peripheral T cells. Fewer expanded clones were found on average in CD4+ than in CD8+ T cells. Some nonresponders likewise displayed low normalized T-cell clonal expansion.

CDR3 size: 16 residues. Per germline, CDR1 ENHRY and CDR2 SYGVKD. Trimming removed 3 bases from V and 8 bases from J, with 22 bases in between. This TCR came from an adult with an advanced solid tumor such as melanoma, head and neck, liver or kidney cancer. V usage is TRBV10-3 and J usage is TRBJ1-2; D possibly corresponds to TRBD1 (5 bases). The sample here was CD4+ or CD8+ T cells sorted from blood, taken in a trial of the OX40 agonist ivuxolimab. The CDR3 DNA reads TGTGCCATCAGTGACCGAGGCCAGGGAGACCCTCGGGGCTACACCTTC. As protein: CAISDRGQGDPRGYTF.